This is a list of T cell receptor beta chains from one sample in a study of cytomegalovirus exposure and HLA in healthy donors. TCRdb's copy holds only in-frame clones and misses some; the assay was immunoSEQ multiplex PCR. The table lists around 120,000 clones, 74% of them singletons. Sequencing used PBMCs. The receptors derive from a woman in her 50s in good health and CMV-seropositive. Each CDR3 is given with its conserved first and last residue. The order of the fields is V gene, CDR3 length, D gene, J gene, clone size, CDR3 protein, CDR3 DNA. The D gene is left open where the match is weak. Clone size is shown for a subset of rows, as once, few, many or a class of expanded clone.

V gene: TRBV6-5; CDR3 length: 15; D gene: .; J gene: TRBJ1-5; clone size: .; CDR3 protein: CASTPRNPSNQPQHF; CDR3 DNA: TGTGCCAGCACGCCGCGAAACCCGAGCAATCAGCCCCAGCATTTT
V gene: TRBV6-1; CDR3 length: 14; D gene: TRBD2; J gene: TRBJ2-7; clone size: .; CDR3 protein: CASTLAGPTYEQYF; CDR3 DNA: TGTGCCAGCACGTTAGCGGGACCAACCTACGAGCAGTACTTC
V gene: TRBV14; CDR3 length: 16; D gene: .; J gene: TRBJ2-5; clone size: .; CDR3 protein: CASSQARGLFQETQYF; CDR3 DNA: TGTGCCAGCAGCCAAGCAAGGGGCCTCTTCCAAGAGACCCAGTACTTC
V gene: TRBV30; CDR3 length: 13; D gene: .; J gene: TRBJ2-7; clone size: .; CDR3 protein: CAWSPGSSYEQYF; CDR3 DNA: TGTGCCTGGAGTCCCGGGAGCTCCTACGAGCAGTACTTC
V gene: TRBV7-2; CDR3 length: 15; D gene: .; J gene: TRBJ2-5; clone size: .; CDR3 protein: CASSNSGLTRETQYF; CDR3 DNA: TGTGCCAGCAGCAACTCGGGACTGACGCGAGAGACCCAGTACTTC
V gene: TRBV7-2; CDR3 length: 15; D gene: .; J gene: TRBJ1-5; clone size: .; CDR3 protein: CASSLGDTTNQPQHF; CDR3 DNA: TGTGCCAGCAGCTTAGGGGACACCACCAATCAGCCCCAGCATTTT
V gene: TRBV7-2; CDR3 length: 13; D gene: .; J gene: TRBJ1-4; clone size: .; CDR3 protein: CAIAAGASEKLFF; CDR3 DNA: TGTGCCATCGCCGCGGGGGCGTCTGAAAAACTGTTTTTT
V gene: TRBV6-6; CDR3 length: 14; D gene: .; J gene: TRBJ2-1; clone size: few; CDR3 protein: CASRLGVSYNEQFF; CDR3 DNA: TGTGCCAGCAGGTTAGGGGTCTCCTACAATGAGCAGTTCTTC
V gene: TRBV12-5; CDR3 length: 14; D gene: TRBD1; J gene: TRBJ1-2; clone size: .; CDR3 protein: CASGETGGDYGYTF; CDR3 DNA: TGTGCTAGTGGTGAAACAGGGGGTGACTATGGCTACACCTTC
V gene: TRBV19; CDR3 length: 13; D gene: .; J gene: TRBJ2-7; clone size: .; CDR3 protein: CASSSRPPYEQYF; CDR3 DNA: TGTGCCAGTAGCTCCAGGCCACCCTACGAGCAGTACTTC
V gene: TRBV11-3; CDR3 length: 14; D gene: TRBD1; J gene: TRBJ1-1; clone size: .; CDR3 protein: CASSRGQGNTEAFF; CDR3 DNA: TGTGCCAGCAGCAGGGGACAGGGGAACACTGAAGCTTTCTTT
V gene: TRBV11-2; CDR3 length: 14; D gene: TRBD1; J gene: TRBJ1-2; clone size: .; CDR3 protein: CASSTRQGRSGYTF; CDR3 DNA: TGTGCCAGCAGCACCCGACAGGGACGAAGTGGCTACACCTTC
V gene: TRBV28; CDR3 length: 15; D gene: TRBD1; J gene: TRBJ1-5; clone size: .; CDR3 protein: CASSRGQGSNQPQHF; CDR3 DNA: TGTGCCAGCAGTCGAGGACAGGGTAGCAATCAGCCCCAGCATTTT
V gene: TRBV5-1; CDR3 length: 14; D gene: .; J gene: TRBJ1-1; clone size: .; CDR3 protein: CASSQSGTGDEAFF; CDR3 DNA: TGCGCCAGCAGCCAATCCGGTACGGGGGACGAGGCTTTCTTT
V gene: TRBV15; CDR3 length: 17; D gene: .; J gene: TRBJ2-3; clone size: .; CDR3 protein: CATSRDMRQGGEDTQYF; CDR3 DNA: TGTGCCACCAGCAGAGATATGCGGCAGGGAGGAGAAGATACGCAGTATTTT
V gene: TRBV7-9; CDR3 length: 16; D gene: .; J gene: TRBJ1-4; clone size: .; CDR3 protein: CASSLAWTESNEKLFF; CDR3 DNA: TGTGCCAGCAGCTTAGCGTGGACAGAAAGTAATGAAAAACTGTTTTTT
V gene: TRBV19; CDR3 length: 16; D gene: TRBD1; J gene: TRBJ2-2; clone size: .; CDR3 protein: CASSKGTGGNTGELFF; CDR3 DNA: TGTGCCAGTAGTAAAGGGACAGGGGGGAACACCGGGGAGCTGTTTTTT
V gene: TRBV7-9; CDR3 length: 15; D gene: .; J gene: TRBJ1-4; clone size: .; CDR3 protein: CASSLDTTRNEKLFF; CDR3 DNA: TGTGCCAGCAGCTTAGACACGACCAGGAATGAAAAACTGTTTTTT
V gene: TRBV14; CDR3 length: 15; D gene: TRBD2; J gene: TRBJ2-1; clone size: .; CDR3 protein: CASSQSLAGYHEQFF; CDR3 DNA: TGTGCCAGCAGCCAGTCTCTAGCGGGGTATCACGAGCAGTTCTTC
V gene: TRBV7-6; CDR3 length: 18; D gene: TRBD2; J gene: TRBJ2-3; clone size: .; CDR3 protein: CASSKLAGGPRGTDTQYF; CDR3 DNA: TGTGCCAGCAGCAAACTAGCGGGAGGGCCTAGGGGCACAGATACGCAGTATTTT
V gene: TRBV27; CDR3 length: 16; D gene: TRBD2; J gene: TRBJ2-1; clone size: .; CDR3 protein: CASSFLGAGVSNEQFF; CDR3 DNA: TGTGCCAGCAGTTTCCTCGGGGCGGGAGTCAGCAATGAGCAGTTCTTC
V gene: TRBV4-3; CDR3 length: 14; D gene: .; J gene: TRBJ1-1; clone size: .; CDR3 protein: CASSPGGGRTEAFF; CDR3 DNA: TGCGCCAGCAGCCCCGGGGGAGGGAGGACTGAAGCTTTCTTT
V gene: TRBV10-1; CDR3 length: 11; D gene: .; J gene: TRBJ1-4; clone size: few; CDR3 protein: CASSDQEKLFF; CDR3 DNA: TGCGCCAGCAGTGACCAAGAAAAACTGTTTTTT
V gene: TRBV5-1; CDR3 length: 17; D gene: TRBD1; J gene: TRBJ1-4; clone size: .; CDR3 protein: CASSSQGVKATNEKLFF; CDR3 DNA: TGCGCCAGCAGCTCACAGGGGGTAAAGGCAACTAATGAAAAACTGTTTTTT
V gene: TRBV5-1; CDR3 length: 17; D gene: TRBD1; J gene: TRBJ1-2; clone size: .; CDR3 protein: CASSPGQVLEGNYGYTF; CDR3 DNA: TGCGCCAGCAGTCCTGGACAGGTTCTTGAAGGTAACTATGGCTACACCTTC
V gene: TRBV5-6; CDR3 length: 16; D gene: .; J gene: TRBJ1-2; clone size: .; CDR3 protein: CASRDWGGYEGYGYTF; CDR3 DNA: TGCGCCAGCAGAGACTGGGGGGGCTACGAGGGGTATGGCTACACCTTC
V gene: TRBV28; CDR3 length: 10; D gene: .; J gene: TRBJ2-7; clone size: .; CDR3 protein: CASSFNEQYF; CDR3 DNA: TGTGCCAGCAGTTTTAACGAGCAGTACTTC
V gene: TRBV28; CDR3 length: 14; D gene: TRBD1; J gene: TRBJ1-4; clone size: .; CDR3 protein: CASSYRGHDEKLFF; CDR3 DNA: TGTGCCAGCAGTTACAGGGGGCACGATGAAAAACTGTTTTTT
V gene: TRBV28; CDR3 length: 14; D gene: .; J gene: TRBJ2-7; clone size: .; CDR3 protein: CASRPPGQTYEQYF; CDR3 DNA: TGTGCCAGCAGACCTCCTGGACAGACCTACGAGCAGTACTTC
V gene: TRBV15; CDR3 length: 15; D gene: .; J gene: TRBJ2-5; clone size: few; CDR3 protein: CATSRDLQIQETQYF; CDR3 DNA: TGTGCCACCAGCAGAGATTTGCAGATACAAGAGACCCAGTACTTC
V gene: TRBV2; CDR3 length: 14; D gene: TRBD2; J gene: TRBJ2-3; clone size: .; CDR3 protein: CASWGSGATDTQYF; CDR3 DNA: TGTGCCAGCTGGGGTAGCGGGGCCACAGATACGCAGTATTTT
V gene: TRBV5-3; CDR3 length: 13; D gene: TRBD1; J gene: TRBJ1-2; clone size: few; CDR3 protein: CARSSRDREPYTF; CDR3 DNA: TGTGCCAGAAGCTCCCGGGACAGGGAGCCCTACACCTTC
V gene: TRBV5-1; CDR3 length: 15; D gene: TRBD1; J gene: TRBJ2-1; clone size: .; CDR3 protein: CASSDRDRAYNEQFF; CDR3 DNA: TGCGCCAGCAGCGACCGGGACAGGGCGTACAATGAGCAGTTCTTC
V gene: TRBV30; CDR3 length: 13; D gene: .; J gene: TRBJ1-3; clone size: few; CDR3 protein: CAWSSQVGNTIYF; CDR3 DNA: TGTGCCTGGAGTTCACAAGTGGGAAACACCATATATTTT
V gene: TRBV19; CDR3 length: 13; D gene: .; J gene: TRBJ2-5; clone size: few; CDR3 protein: CASSIGQQETQYF; CDR3 DNA: TGTGCCAGTAGTATAGGGCAGCAAGAGACCCAGTACTTC
V gene: TRBV4-2; CDR3 length: 14; D gene: .; J gene: TRBJ1-1; clone size: .; CDR3 protein: CASKGGTTNTEAFF; CDR3 DNA: TGTGCCAGCAAGGGCGGGACGACTAACACTGAAGCTTTCTTT
V gene: TRBV25-1; CDR3 length: 13; D gene: .; J gene: TRBJ1-1; clone size: .; CDR3 protein: CASSETGLAEAFF; CDR3 DNA: TGTGCCAGCAGTGAAACAGGGCTTGCTGAAGCTTTCTTT
V gene: TRBV27; CDR3 length: 17; D gene: TRBD2; J gene: TRBJ2-1; clone size: few; CDR3 protein: CASSLTNGGVRYNEQFF; CDR3 DNA: TGTGCCAGCAGTTTAACCAACGGGGGGGTCAGGTACAATGAGCAGTTCTTC
V gene: TRBV28; CDR3 length: 15; D gene: .; J gene: TRBJ2-3; clone size: few; CDR3 protein: CASSFPTGWPDTQYF; CDR3 DNA: TGTGCCAGCAGTTTCCCGACGGGGTGGCCAGATACGCAGTATTTT
V gene: TRBV7-2; CDR3 length: 14; D gene: TRBD1; J gene: TRBJ1-1; clone size: once; CDR3 protein: CASSLDRVNTEAFF; CDR3 DNA: TGTGCCAGCAGCTTGGACAGGGTGAACACTGAAGCTTTCTTT
V gene: TRBV5-8; CDR3 length: 13; D gene: TRBD1; J gene: TRBJ1-2; clone size: .; CDR3 protein: CASSSGQGYGYTF; CDR3 DNA: TGTGCCAGCAGCTCCGGACAGGGATATGGCTACACCTTC
V gene: TRBV7-9; CDR3 length: 15; D gene: TRBD2; J gene: TRBJ2-1; clone size: once; CDR3 protein: CASSLGLAGTNEQFF; CDR3 DNA: TGTGCCAGCAGCTTAGGTCTAGCGGGGACCAATGAGCAGTTCTTC
V gene: TRBV5-4; CDR3 length: 15; D gene: TRBD1; J gene: TRBJ2-1; clone size: .; CDR3 protein: CASSLWDRAYNEQFF; CDR3 DNA: TGTGCCAGCAGCTTGTGGGACAGGGCCTACAATGAGCAGTTCTTC